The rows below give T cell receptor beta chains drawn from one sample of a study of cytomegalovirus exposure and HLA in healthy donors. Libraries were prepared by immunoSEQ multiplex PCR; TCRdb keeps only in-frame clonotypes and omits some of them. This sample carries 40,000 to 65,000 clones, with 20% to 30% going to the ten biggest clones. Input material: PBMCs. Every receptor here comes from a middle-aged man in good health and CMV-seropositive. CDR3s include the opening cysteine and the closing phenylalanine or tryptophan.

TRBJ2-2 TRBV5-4 CASSLASSGRVAGELFF
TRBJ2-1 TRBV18 CASSPGLAGDQGFF
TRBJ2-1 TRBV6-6 CASTGGRALNEQFF
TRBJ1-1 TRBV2 CASSMDRVAFF
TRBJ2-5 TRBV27 CASSFLAGGQETQYF
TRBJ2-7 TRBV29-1 CSVTGTGQQYF
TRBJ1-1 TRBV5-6 CASSFFARMNTEAFF
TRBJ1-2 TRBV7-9 CASRMTGFYGYTF
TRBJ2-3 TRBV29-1 CSVAGSSTDTQYF
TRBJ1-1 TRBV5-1 CASSEETGEAFF
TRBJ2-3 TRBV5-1 CASSLEAGVDTQYF
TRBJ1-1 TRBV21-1 CASSKRGQPMNTEAFF
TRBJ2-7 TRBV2 CASSEGGRGSYEQYF
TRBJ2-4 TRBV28 CASSLSGNIQYF
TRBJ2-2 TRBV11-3 CASSLDIGTDNTGELFF
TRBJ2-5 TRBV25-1 CASIDRVAQETQYF
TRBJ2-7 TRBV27 CASLGPLGLAGRYEQYF
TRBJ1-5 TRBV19 CASSIMGEVGNQPQHF
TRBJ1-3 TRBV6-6 CASVVGNTIYF
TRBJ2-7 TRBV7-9 CASSRRGYEQYF
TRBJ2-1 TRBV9 CASSAPLSGGGDNEQFF
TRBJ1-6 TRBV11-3 CASHDRGPGDSPLHF
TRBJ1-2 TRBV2 CASSEFGGEGYTF
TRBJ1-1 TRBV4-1 CASSQSSGTVTEAFF
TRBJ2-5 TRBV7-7 CASSLSRGQETQYF
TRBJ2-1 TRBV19 CASSSGPRTSLDQFF
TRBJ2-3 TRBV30 CAWSEADTQYF
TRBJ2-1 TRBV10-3 CAISPRGLAGSYNEQFF
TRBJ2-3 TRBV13 CASSLPSGAGNTDTQYF
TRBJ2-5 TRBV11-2 CASSLGGGSGETQYF
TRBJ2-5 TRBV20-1 CSPRETQYF
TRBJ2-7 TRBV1 CTSSREGSSYEQYF
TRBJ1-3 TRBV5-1 CASSTSQGFSGNTIYF
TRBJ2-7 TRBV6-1 CASQGAAPYEQYF
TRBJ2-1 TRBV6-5 CASSYSIRGGNNEQFF
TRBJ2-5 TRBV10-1 CASQRGSAKYF
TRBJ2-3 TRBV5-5 CASSLMRMDTQYF
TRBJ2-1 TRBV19 CASSGFSLGGGNEQFF
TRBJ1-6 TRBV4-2 CASSPLGLTISPLHF
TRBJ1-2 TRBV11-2 CASRLTGPNYGYTF
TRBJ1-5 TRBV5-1 CASSGDGSNQPQHF
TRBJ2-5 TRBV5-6 CASSSSPAGPQETQYF
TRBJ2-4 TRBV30 CAWMIRGGYIQYF
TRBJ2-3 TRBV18 CASSPTAGHTDTQYF
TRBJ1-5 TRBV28 CASRGQEYSNQPQHF
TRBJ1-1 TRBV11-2 CASSLLTEAFF
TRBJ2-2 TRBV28 CASSRDWNTGELFF
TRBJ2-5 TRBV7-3 CASSASPGTGGAQYF
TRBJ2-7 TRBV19 CASSMQGSSYEQYF
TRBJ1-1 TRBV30 CAWSLGQGASEAFF
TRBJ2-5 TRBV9 CASSVADLLWGGETQYF
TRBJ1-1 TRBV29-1 CSVGGQAANTEAFF
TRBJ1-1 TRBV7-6 CASSQGGNEAFF
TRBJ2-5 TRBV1 CTSSQDRGDRTQETQYF
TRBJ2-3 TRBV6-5 CASSYSGLAADTQYF
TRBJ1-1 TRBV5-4 CASSRPHGTGEFMNTEAFF
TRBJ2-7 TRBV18 CASSPPGSGGYEQYF
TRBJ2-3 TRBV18 CASSPLAGTTDTQYF
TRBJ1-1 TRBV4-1 CASSQERDSVKAFF
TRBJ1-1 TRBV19 CASLGQMNTEAFF